This T cell receptor (beta chain) is drawn from a study of CD8+CD57+ T cells in acquired aplastic anemia. Study results and caveats: Patients and controls shared about 30 CD8+ CDR3 sequences.

Genomic DNA templated the TCR beta VDJ and CDR3 profiling. In TCRdb, the reads were re-called with MiXCR into one record per CDR3 protein. The repertoire holds 100,000 to 150,000 distinct CDR3 sequences, with almost 40% as singletons. Comment on this clonotype: Its target is unknown.

Patients chosen for sequencing had CD8+CD57+ cells that had expanded, as shown by flow cytometry. CDR3 length: 15 amino acids. The V end was cut by 1 base, the J end by 3 bases, with 13 bases between. Germline V gene data show CDR1 as SEHNR and CDR2 as FQNEAQ (reference sequence). The chain links TRBV7-9 to TRBJ2-7, with D possibly TRBD2 on 6 matching bases. The sequence was obtained from a human donor with aplastic anemia. The sequenced sample consisted of sorted CD4+, CD8+, or CD8+CD57+ T cells (not recorded which) from PBMCs. CDR3 sequence reads: CASSLEGGGGYEQYF. The DNA for the CDR3 is TGTGCCAGCAGCTTAGAGGGTGGGGGAGGCTACGAGCAGTACTTC.